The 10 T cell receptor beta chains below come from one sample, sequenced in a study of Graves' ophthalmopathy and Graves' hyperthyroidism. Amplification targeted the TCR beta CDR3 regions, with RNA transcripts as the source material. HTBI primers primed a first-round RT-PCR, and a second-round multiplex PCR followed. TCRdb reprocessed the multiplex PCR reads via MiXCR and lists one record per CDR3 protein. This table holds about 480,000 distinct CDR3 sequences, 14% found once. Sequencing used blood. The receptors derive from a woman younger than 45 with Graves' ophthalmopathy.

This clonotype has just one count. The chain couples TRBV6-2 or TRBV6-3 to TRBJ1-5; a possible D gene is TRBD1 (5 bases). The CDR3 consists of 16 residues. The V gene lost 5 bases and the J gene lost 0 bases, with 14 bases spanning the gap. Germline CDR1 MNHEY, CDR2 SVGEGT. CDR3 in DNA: TGTGCCAGCAGTCGCCGGGGGGGACTTAGCAATCAGCCCCAGCATTTT. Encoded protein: CASSRRGGLSNQPQHF.

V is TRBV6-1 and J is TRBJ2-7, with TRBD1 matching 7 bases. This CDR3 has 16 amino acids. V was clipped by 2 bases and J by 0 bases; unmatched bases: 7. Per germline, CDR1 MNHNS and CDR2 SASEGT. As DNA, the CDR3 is TGTGCCAGCAGTGAATTTGTGGACAGGATCTCCTACGAGCAGTACTTC. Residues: CASSEFVDRISYEQYF.

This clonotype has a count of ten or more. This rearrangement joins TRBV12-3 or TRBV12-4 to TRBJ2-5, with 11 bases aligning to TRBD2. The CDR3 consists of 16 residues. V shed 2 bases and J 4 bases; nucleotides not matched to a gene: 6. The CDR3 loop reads CASSLLAGGRGETQYF. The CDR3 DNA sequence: TGTGCCAGCAGTTTACTAGCGGGGGGACGAGGAGAGACCCAGTACTTC.

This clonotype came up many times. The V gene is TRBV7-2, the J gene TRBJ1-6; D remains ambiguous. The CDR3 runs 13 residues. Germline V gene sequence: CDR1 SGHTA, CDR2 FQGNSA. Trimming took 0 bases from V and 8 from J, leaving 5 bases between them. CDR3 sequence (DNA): TGTGCCAGCAGCTTAGCCACTCATTCACCCCTCCACTTT. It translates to CASSLATHSPLHF.

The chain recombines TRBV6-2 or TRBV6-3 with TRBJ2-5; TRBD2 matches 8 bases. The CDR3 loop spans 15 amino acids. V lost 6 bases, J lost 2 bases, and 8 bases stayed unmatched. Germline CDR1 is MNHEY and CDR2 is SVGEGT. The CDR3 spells CASRGTRGGQETQYF. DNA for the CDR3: TGTGCCAGCAGAGGGACTAGAGGAGGGCAAGAGACCCAGTACTTC.

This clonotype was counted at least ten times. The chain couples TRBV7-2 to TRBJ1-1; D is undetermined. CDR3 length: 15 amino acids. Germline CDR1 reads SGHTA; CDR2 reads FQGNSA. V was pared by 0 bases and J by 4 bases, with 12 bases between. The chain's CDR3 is CASSLAGTMSTEAFF. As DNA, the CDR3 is TGTGCCAGCAGCTTAGCAGGAACTATGAGCACTGAAGCTTTCTTT.

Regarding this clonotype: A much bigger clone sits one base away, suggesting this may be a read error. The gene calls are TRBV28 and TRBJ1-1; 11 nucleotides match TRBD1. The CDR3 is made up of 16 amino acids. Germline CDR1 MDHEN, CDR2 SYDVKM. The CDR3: CASSSDRGLLYTEALF. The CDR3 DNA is TGTGCCAGCAGTTCGGACAGGGGGCTGCTATACACTGAAGCTCTCTTT. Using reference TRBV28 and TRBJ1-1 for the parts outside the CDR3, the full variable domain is DVKVTQSSRYLVKRTGEKVFLECVQDMDHENMFWYRQDPGLGLRLIYFSYDVKMKEKGDIPEGYSVSREKKERFSLILESASTNQTSMYLCASSSDRGLLYTEALFGQGTRLTVV.

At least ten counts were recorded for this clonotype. This chain's CDR3 is CASSFKGGSHQPQHF. Written as DNA, the CDR3 is TGTGCCAGCAGCTTTAAGGGGGGATCCCATCAGCCCCAGCATTTT. The rearrangement links TRBV6-1 to TRBJ1-5, with TRBD1 as a possible D gene (6 bases). In germline, CDR1 is MNHNS, CDR2 SASEGT. The CDR3 spans 15 residues. Trimming shortened V by 6 bases and J by 5 bases, and 17 bases separated the two germline ends.

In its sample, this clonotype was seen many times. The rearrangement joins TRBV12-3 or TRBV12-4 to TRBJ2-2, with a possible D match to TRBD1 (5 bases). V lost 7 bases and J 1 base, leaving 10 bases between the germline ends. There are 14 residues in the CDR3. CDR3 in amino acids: CASNPTGNTGELFF. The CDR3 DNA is TGTGCCAGCAATCCAACAGGGAACACCGGGGAGCTGTTTTTT.

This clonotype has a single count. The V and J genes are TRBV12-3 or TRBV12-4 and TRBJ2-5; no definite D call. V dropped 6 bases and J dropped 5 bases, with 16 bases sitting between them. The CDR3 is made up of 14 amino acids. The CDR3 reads CASSLSWTGETQYF. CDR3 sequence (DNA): TGTGCCAGCAGCCTTTCGTGGACGGGCGAGACCCAGTACTTC.